The 32 T cell receptor beta chains reported below all come from one sample, sequenced in a study of Ad26.COV2.S vaccination and SARS-CoV-2 variants. Treatment: some 20 received Ad26.COV2.S at low or high dose, single or two shots; 5 received placebo; per-sample allocation not given. All samples were drawn on day 63, counting from the first vaccine or placebo injection. The data were produced by immunoSEQ multiplex PCR, yet TCRdb's version contains in-frame clones alone and is incomplete. The table has about half a million clones, about 89% seen once. This specimen consisted of peripheral blood, obtained in a trial of Ad26.COV2.S vaccine versus placebo. The receptor set was obtained from a person aged 18-60 years who received the Ad26.COV2.S COVID-19 vaccine or a placebo.

This chain links TRBV28 with TRBJ1-2, with 9 nucleotides matching TRBD1. Per germline, CDR1 MDHEN and CDR2 SYDVKM. V shed 8 bases, J shed 6 bases, and the junction held 16 bases outside the gene matches. The CDR3 totals 16 residues. The chain's CDR3 is CASAPGGQGKTDGYTF. CDR3 DNA: TGTGCCAGCGCCCCAGGGGGACAGGGAAAGACTGATGGCTACACCTTC.

The gene calls are TRBV9 and TRBJ2-2, with TRBD1 matching over 9 bases. The CDR3 loop spans 17 amino acids. The germline CDR1 and CDR2 sequences are SGDLS and YYNGEE. J was trimmed by 5 bases and V by 3 bases; bases with no gene match: 11. As DNA, the CDR3 is TGTGCCAGCAGCGGAAGAACAGGGGGCTACAAAACCGGGGAGCTGTTTTTT. Translation: CASSGRTGGYKTGELFF.

The genes are TRBV2 and TRBJ2-5; D might be TRBD1 (6 bases). CDR1 and CDR2 from the germline V gene are SNHLY and FYNNEI. CDR3 length: 15 amino acids. The germline V and J ends were trimmed by 3 bases and 3 bases, with 14 bases remaining between them. In nucleotides, the CDR3 is TGTGCCAGCAGTGACTGGGGGCGAAATGAAGAGACCCAGTACTTC. It encodes CASSDWGRNEETQYF.

A note on this clone: Other DNA variants within this sample encode the same CDR3. The chain has TRBV30 and TRBJ1-1; the D is unclear. CDR1 is GTSNPN and CDR2 is SVGIG in the germline V gene (reference sequence). This CDR3 contains 13 residues. Trimming left V 0 bases short and J 1 base short, with 6 bases between. As DNA, the CDR3 is TGTGCCTGGAGTGTCCGGGGGAACACTGAAGCTTTCTTT. As protein: CAWSVRGNTEAFF.

V and J are TRBV7-9 and TRBJ2-1, with D perhaps matching TRBD1 or TRBD2 (7 bases each). The CDR3 length is 15 residues. CDR1 is SEHNR, CDR2 FQNEAQ, per germline (reference sequence). The V gene lost 5 bases and the J gene lost 9 bases, with 20 bases spanning the gap. Here the CDR3 reads CASSPGGAAQGEQFF. CDR3 nucleotide sequence: TGTGCCAGCAGCCCAGGGGGGGCCGCCCAGGGTGAGCAGTTCTTC. Full variable domain (outside the CDR3, taken from reference TRBV7-9 and TRBJ2-1): DTGVSQNPRHKITKRGQNVTFRCDPISEHNRLYWYRQTLGQGPEFLTYFQNEAQLEKSRLLSDRFSAERPKGSFSTLEIQRTEQGDSAMYLCASSPGGAAQGEQFFGPGTRLTVL.

This clone was counted between two and nine times. The chain has TRBV5-1 and TRBJ2-7; D is possibly TRBD1 (6 bases). V dropped 3 bases and J dropped 1 base, with 14 bases sitting between them. This CDR3 region has 15 residues. Per the germline V gene, CDR1 is SGHRS and CDR2 is YFSETQ. The CDR3: CASSSLGGLSYEQYF. CDR3 sequence (DNA): TGCGCCAGCAGCTCCCTAGGGGGTTTATCCTACGAGCAGTACTTC.

The genes are TRBV19 and TRBJ2-1, with D maybe TRBD1 (5 bases). Germline V gene data show CDR1 as LNHDA and CDR2 as SQIVND (reference sequence). This CDR3 region has 15 residues. The germline V and J ends were trimmed by 6 bases and 0 bases, with 12 bases remaining between them. The CDR3 spells CASRRQQSSYNEQFF. The CDR3, as DNA: TGTGCCAGTAGAAGACAGCAGAGCTCCTACAATGAGCAGTTCTTC. Based on the CDR3 plus reference TRBV19 and TRBJ2-1, the full variable domain is DGGITQSPKYLFRKEGQNVTLSCEQNLNHDAMYWYRQDPGQGLRLIYYSQIVNDFQKGDIAEGYSVSREKKESFPLTVTSAQKNPTAFYLCASRRQQSSYNEQFFGPGTRLTVL.

The rearrangement joins TRBV18 to TRBJ1-6; D uncertain. V was shortened by 1 base and J by 0 bases, with 19 bases between the two germline ends. In germline, CDR1 is KGHSH, CDR2 LQKENI. The CDR3 covers 20 residues. The CDR3 bases are TGTGCCAGCTCACCACGGTCCAGCCCGATAGGGAGCTCCTATAATTCACCCCTCCACTTT. This sequence encodes CASSPRSSPIGSSYNSPLHF.

The chain employs TRBV5-8 and TRBJ2-2; no clear D gene. Trimming removed 1 base at V and 7 bases at J, with 5 bases between. The CDR3 runs 12 residues. Per the germline V gene, CDR1 is SGHTS and CDR2 is YDEGEE. CDR3 sequence reads: CASSLYVGELFF. DNA of the CDR3: TGTGCCAGCAGCTTGTACGTCGGGGAGCTGTTTTTT.

The chain recombines TRBV5-5 with TRBJ2-7, with 8 nucleotides matching TRBD1. The junction had 8 bases not matched to a gene; V was cut back by 4 bases and J by 2 bases. Germline-derived CDR1 and CDR2 are SGHKS and YYEKEE (reference sequence). This CDR3 region has 15 residues. CDR3 sequence: CASSAGQGRAYEQYF. In DNA form, the CDR3 reads TGTGCCAGCAGCGCCGGACAGGGTAGGGCCTACGAGCAGTACTTC.

The rearrangement links TRBV29-1 to TRBJ2-2; TRBD1 aligns across 8 bases. Trimming took 5 bases from V and 2 from J; bases not matched to a gene: 4. Germline loops: CDR1 SQVTM, CDR2 ANQGSEA. This CDR3 has 14 amino acids. The CDR3 region is CSVPGQGNTGELFF. DNA for the CDR3: TGCAGCGTTCCCGGACAGGGCAACACCGGGGAGCTGTTTTTT.

This chain joins TRBV6-5 and TRBJ2-6; no clear D. CDR3 size: 15 residues. V was trimmed by 0 bases and J by 2 bases, leaving 5 bases between them. CDR1 is MNHEY, CDR2 SVGAGI, per germline. CDR3 sequence reads: CASSYSWAGANVLTF. The CDR3 region has the DNA TGTGCCAGCAGTTACTCTTGGGCTGGGGCCAACGTCCTGACTTTC.

The chain joins TRBV28 to TRBJ2-2; TRBD2 matches 11 bases. The J segment lost 1 base and the V segment lost 5 bases, leaving 3 bases of the junction unmatched. Germline loops: CDR1 MDHEN, CDR2 SYDVKM. The CDR3 is 16 residues long. The CDR3 sequence is CASSRGTSGNTGELFF. CDR3 DNA sequence: TGTGCCAGCAGTCGAGGGACTAGCGGGAACACCGGGGAGCTGTTTTTT.

V and J are TRBV7-6 and TRBJ1-6; 7 nucleotides match TRBD1. J was trimmed by 2 bases and V by 4 bases; bases with no gene match: 5. Looked up from germline, CDR1 is SGHVS and CDR2 is FNYEAQ. The CDR3 totals 16 residues. CDR3 in DNA: TGTGCCAGCAGCTCCACAGGGGTTACCTATAATTCACCCCTCCACTTT. As protein: CASSSTGVTYNSPLHF.

The gene calls are TRBV4-2 and TRBJ2-1, with 13 bases identical to TRBD2. Germline lookup yields CDR1 LGHNA and CDR2 YNFKEQ. J was trimmed by 5 bases and V by 5 bases; bases with no gene match: 6. CDR3 size: 16 residues. DNA of the CDR3: TGTGCCAGCAGCGTACAACTAGCGGGAGGGAACAATGAGCAGTTCTTC. Translating it yields CASSVQLAGGNNEQFF.

The chain combines TRBV6-6 with TRBJ2-5; TRBD2 aligns across 14 bases. CDR3 length: 16 amino acids. V lost 7 bases to trimming and J lost 3 bases; unmatched junction nucleotides: 7. The germline V gene encodes CDR1 MNHNY and CDR2 SVGAGI (reference sequence). CDR3 sequence (DNA): TGTGCCAGCACACCTAAGACTAGCGGGGGGGAAGAGACCCAGTACTTC. Its protein is CASTPKTSGGEETQYF.

The rearrangement uses TRBV30 and TRBJ1-1, with D perhaps matching TRBD1 (6 bases). CDR3 size: 13 residues. CDR1 and CDR2 (germline): GTSNPN, SVGIG (reference sequence). The V end lost 5 bases, the J end lost 7 bases, and 17 bases lay between the germline ends. The CDR3 loop is CAWGDRLDFEAFF. CDR3 DNA: TGTGCCTGGGGAGACAGGCTGGATTTTGAAGCTTTCTTT.

The rearrangement uses TRBV28 and TRBJ1-6; D might be TRBD1 (5 bases). The CDR3 has 12 residues. CDR1 and CDR2 (germline): MDHEN, SYDVKM. The germline V and J ends were trimmed by 8 bases and 11 bases, with 13 bases remaining between them. The CDR3 loop reads CASHPGRPPLHF. The CDR3 DNA follows: TGTGCCAGCCACCCGGGACGTCCACCCCTCCACTTT.

J is TRBJ2-1 and V is TRBV4-1; D perhaps matches TRBD1 (6 bases). CDR3 length: 18 residues. V shed 4 bases and J shed 3 bases, with 22 bases lying between them. The germline gives CDR1 MGHRA, CDR2 YSYEKL. CDR3 sequence reads: CASSRALGGQRSYNEQFF. CDR3 bases: TGCGCCAGCAGCCGAGCACTTGGGGGACAACGGAGCTACAATGAGCAGTTCTTC.

J is TRBJ2-1 and V is TRBV6-6; 12 nucleotides align to TRBD2. Per the germline V gene, CDR1 is MNHNY and CDR2 is SVGAGI (reference sequence). This CDR3 spans 16 amino acids. V dropped 8 bases and J dropped 2; count of bases not matched to a gene: 7. This CDR3 is CASLPTSGSPYNEQFF. In DNA form, the CDR3 reads TGTGCCAGCCTCCCGACTAGCGGGAGCCCCTACAATGAGCAGTTCTTC.

In DNA, the CDR3 is TGTGCCAGCAGGTCGGGGTCTTCCTATGGCTACACCTTC. Its translation: CASRSGSSYGYTF. The chain recombines TRBV12-3 or TRBV12-4 with TRBJ1-2; D gene uncertain. The CDR3 length is 13 residues. V shed 6 bases and J shed 4 bases, with 12 bases lying between them.

Comments on this clone: Different DNA sequences within this sample yield the same CDR3. CDR3: CASSRSTDTQYF. In DNA, the CDR3 is TGTGCCAGCTCACGAAGCACAGATACGCAGTATTTT. This chain links TRBV18 with TRBJ2-3; no clear D gene. Germline-derived CDR1 and CDR2 are KGHSH and LQKENI. The CDR3 is 12 amino acids. Trimming took off 4 bases at V and 0 bases at J, with 2 bases between the two ends.

This clone was detected only a few times. The chain carries TRBV7-6 and TRBJ2-7; 7 bases fit TRBD1. The germline V gene has CDR1 SGHVS and CDR2 FNYEAQ. The CDR3 covers 15 residues. J lost 4 bases, V lost 5 bases, and 11 bases had no gene match. The CDR3 sequence: CASSPAGTATYEQYF. DNA for the CDR3: TGTGCCAGCAGCCCCGCCGGGACAGCTACTTACGAGCAGTACTTC. The full variable domain, its missing parts supplied by reference TRBV7-6 and TRBJ2-7, is GAGVSQSPRYKVTKRGQDVALRCDPISGHVSLYWYRQALGQGPEFLTYFNYEAQQDKSGLPNDRFSAERPEGSISTLTIQRTEQRDSAMYRCASSPAGTATYEQYFGPGTRLTVT.

The count of this clone is one. The chain couples TRBV5-1 to TRBJ2-1; D is possibly TRBD1 (6 bases). V lost 2 bases to trimming and J lost 5 bases, with 11 bases between them. The CDR3 is 14 residues long. Germline values: CDR1 SGHRS, CDR2 YFSETQ. CDR3 residues: CASSLEDRHNEQFF. The DNA for the CDR3 is TGCGCCAGCAGCTTAGAGGACAGACACAATGAGCAGTTCTTC.

This chain uses TRBV28 with TRBJ1-4; 8 bases map to TRBD1. The CDR3 totals 15 residues. Germline V CDR1 and CDR2: MDHEN, SYDVKM. The V gene end was trimmed by 6 bases and the J gene end by 3 bases; junction bases not matched to a gene: 6. The CDR3 is CASRWTGNANEKLFF. Written as DNA, the CDR3 is TGTGCCAGCAGGTGGACAGGGAATGCTAATGAAAAACTGTTTTTT. The entire variable domain, with the rest obtained from reference TRBV28 and TRBJ1-4, is as follows: DVKVTQSSRYLVKRTGEKVFLECVQDMDHENMFWYRQDPGLGLRLIYFSYDVKMKEKGDIPEGYSVSREKKERFSLILESASTNQTSMYLCASRWTGNANEKLFFGSGTQLSVL.

This chain uses TRBV4-1 with TRBJ2-7, with D tentatively TRBD2 (6 bases). CDR1 MGHRA and CDR2 YSYEKL come from the germline V gene. This CDR3 is built from 15 residues. Trimming removed 1 base from V and 3 bases from J, with 13 bases in between. CDR3 region: CASSQGAGSFYEQYF. In DNA, the CDR3 is TGCGCCAGCAGCCAAGGCGCGGGAAGCTTCTACGAGCAGTACTTC.

The V gene is TRBV5-1, the J gene TRBJ2-5; D unclear. V was trimmed by 5 bases and J by 0 bases, leaving 11 bases between them. Per the germline V gene, CDR1 is SGHRS and CDR2 is YFSETQ. The CDR3 is made up of 14 amino acids. The CDR3 loop is CASSTLLYQETQYF. As DNA, the CDR3 is TGCGCCAGCAGTACCCTTTTATACCAAGAGACCCAGTACTTC.

DNA for the CDR3: TGTGCCAGCAGCCAAGTCCCGGGACAGGGGCAAACAGATACGCAGTATTTT. It is translated as CASSQVPGQGQTDTQYF. The rearrangement links TRBV3-1 (or the pseudogene TRBV3-2) to TRBJ2-3; 10 bases match TRBD1. V shed 1 base and J 3 bases; nucleotides not matched to a gene: 7. The CDR3 totals 17 residues. From germline, CDR1 is LGHDT and CDR2 YNNKEL (reference sequence).

This clone was picked up one time. V and J are TRBV5-5 and TRBJ1-1; possibly TRBD1 for D (5 bases). Germline loops: CDR1 SGHKS, CDR2 YYEKEE (reference sequence). The CDR3 has 15 amino acids. Trimming stripped 2 bases from V and 1 base from J, with 12 bases between. Written as DNA, the CDR3 is TGTGCCAGCAGCTTCCGACAGTCACCGAACACTGAAGCTTTCTTT. It translates to CASSFRQSPNTEAFF.

The chain recombines TRBV6-2 or TRBV6-3 with TRBJ2-7; D possibly corresponds to TRBD1 (6 bases). Per germline, CDR1 MNHEY and CDR2 SVGEGT. V was clipped by 6 bases and J by 5 bases, with 17 bases between them. This CDR3 comprises 14 residues. The CDR3 sequence: CASSPRTVSNEQYF. In DNA, the CDR3 is TGTGCCAGCAGCCCCCGGACAGTTTCCAACGAGCAGTACTTC.

The CDR3 DNA is TGCGCCAGCAGCCAAGAAGTTCGGGGGCCCTACGAGCAGTACTTC. This encodes CASSQEVRGPYEQYF. The rearrangement uses TRBV4-1 and TRBJ2-7; TRBD1 or TRBD2 may be the D gene (6 bases each). V lost 0 bases and J 2 bases, leaving 11 bases between the germline ends. Germline CDR1 and CDR2: MGHRA and YSYEKL. CDR3 size: 15 residues.

This clone was detected only once. This chain connects TRBV18 to TRBJ2-7, with D unresolved. The length of the CDR3 is 16 residues. V was clipped by 6 bases and J by 10 bases, with 28 bases between them. Germline V lookup: CDR1 KGHSH, CDR2 LQKENI. The CDR3 spells CASSSGGVENSPGQYF. The CDR3, as DNA: TGTGCCAGCTCCTCCGGTGGTGTAGAGAACAGCCCAGGACAGTACTTC.